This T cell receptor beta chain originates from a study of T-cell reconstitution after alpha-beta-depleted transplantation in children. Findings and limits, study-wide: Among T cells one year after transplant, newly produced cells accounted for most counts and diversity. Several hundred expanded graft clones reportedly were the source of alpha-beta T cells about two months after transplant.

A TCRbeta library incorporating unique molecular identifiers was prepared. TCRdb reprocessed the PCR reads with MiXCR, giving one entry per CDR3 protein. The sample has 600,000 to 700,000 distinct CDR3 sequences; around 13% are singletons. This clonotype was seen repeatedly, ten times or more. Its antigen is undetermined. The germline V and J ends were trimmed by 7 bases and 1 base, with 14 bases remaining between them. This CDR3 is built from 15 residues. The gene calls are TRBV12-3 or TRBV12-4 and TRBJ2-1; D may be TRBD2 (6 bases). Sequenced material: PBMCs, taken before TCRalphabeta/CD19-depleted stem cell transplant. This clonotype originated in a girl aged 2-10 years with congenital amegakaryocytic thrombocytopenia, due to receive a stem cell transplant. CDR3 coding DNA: TGTGCCAGCACTCGAACCGGGGGTTCCTACAATGAGCAGTTCTTC. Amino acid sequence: CASTRTGGSYNEQFF.